A single sample is the source of the 2 T cell receptor beta chains below, sequenced in a study of CD8+ T cells in alopecia areata. TCR sequencing used cDNA made by reverse transcription of extracted RNA. Using immunoSEQ multiplex PCR, the repertoire was profiled, and TCRdb retains in-frame clones only, with some absent. The sample has about 180,000 clones; roughly 60% are singletons. The sequenced sample was CD4+ T cells sorted from blood, obtained at week 0. The origin of the receptors is a human donor with alopecia areata.

This chain connects TRBV5-1 to TRBJ1-1; TRBD1 is a possible D gene (6 bases). Germline-derived CDR1 and CDR2 are SGHRS and YFSETQ. The CDR3 sequence is 15 residues long. Trimming removed 3 bases at V and 0 bases at J, with 12 bases between. The CDR3, as DNA: TGCGCCAGCAGCTGGAAAACAGGGATGAACACTGAAGCTTTCTTT. Protein sequence: CASSWKTGMNTEAFF.

The rearrangement links TRBV10-3 to TRBJ1-2; possibly TRBD1 for D (5 bases). V lost 6 bases to trimming and J lost 0 bases, with 11 bases between them. This CDR3 contains 14 residues. Germline V gene data show CDR1 as ENHRY and CDR2 as SYGVKD. CDR3 nucleotide sequence: TGTGCCATCAGGGGGACCGCAGCTAACTATGGCTACACCTTC. This codes for CAIRGTAANYGYTF.